This TCR beta chain derives from a study of patients and donors after allogeneic stem cell transplantation. This clonotype was observed a handful of times. Using its own MiXCR run on the RT-PCR reads, TCRdb lists one record per CDR3 protein. Of a few hundred thousand distinct CDR3 sequences listed, 11% to 15% are singletons. The clonotype comes from a human donor who was either an allogeneic HSCT recipient or a stem cell or donor lymphocyte infusion donor (not recorded which). It is not recorded whose cells these are; they may come from a transplant donor. The sample consisted of blood, either unsorted or a sorted T cell fraction (not recorded which).

CDR3 coding DNA: TGTGCCAGCAGGGGGGACAGTACCTACAATGAGCAGTTCTTC. It encodes CASRGDSTYNEQFF. J is TRBJ2-1 and V is TRBV6-1; TRBD1 matches 7 bases. The junction had 4 bases not matched to a gene; V was cut back by 6 bases and J by 2 bases. Germline V gene sequence: CDR1 MNHNS, CDR2 SASEGT. This CDR3 is 14 amino acids long.